This T cell receptor beta chain was captured by sequencing in a study of blood T cell repertoires in COVID-19. Study-level information: From the United States, Italy and Spain came samples of acute and convalescent COVID-19. PBMCs, B-cell-depleted T cells, or T cells provided the cDNA or gDNA that made up the material.

In the authors' workflow: Reference gene primer amplification yielded estimated nucleated cell counts. Generated by immunoSEQ multiplex PCR, the TCRdb table keeps only in-frame clones and is missing some. Clone size and V and J calls were adopted from that table, with D and trimming inferred from the DNA. The sample contains fewer than 250,000 clones, over 90% of which appear only once. Seattle researchers signed up patients amid active infection and tracked them longitudinally. The germline CDR1 and CDR2 sequences are SEHNR and FQNEAQ (reference sequence). With 5 bases clipped from V and 0 bases from J, the junction kept 4 bases outside the gene matches. The CDR3 sequence is 15 residues long.

Sequenced: peripheral blood. The chain recombines TRBV7-9 with TRBJ1-3; TRBD1 aligns across 7 bases. The receptor comes from a young man with COVID-19, enrolled during active disease. The CDR3 loop reads CASSQDRASGNTIYF. CDR3 DNA sequence: TGTGCCAGCAGCCAAGACAGGGCCTCTGGAAACACCATATATTTT.